Listed below are T cell receptor beta chains from one sample, sequenced in a study of human T cells and chemical hapten exposure. Each CDR3 protein is one row after TCRdb ran MiXCR on the RACE reads. The table records 40,000 to 50,000 distinct CDR3 sequences, about 4% of them present only once. The specimen was whole blood, collected in connection with sensitization to the hapten diphenylcyclopropenone (DPC). The source of these receptors is a man aged 45-65 years with alopecia areata. Some clones in this sample may be carry-over from other donors' samples. Each CDR3 is given with its conserved first and last residue. Each record gives: CDR3 DNA, CDR3 protein, clone size, D gene, J gene, V gene. D genes are given only for firm matches. Clone size, where shown, is once, few, many, or a class for clones that have expanded.

TGTGCCAGCAGCTCGGACAGGGGCCCCGGGGAGCTGTTTTTT | CASSSDRGPGELFF | many | TRBD1 | TRBJ2-2 | TRBV6-6
TGCGCCAGCAGCCAAGAACCGGGACTAGCGGGAGGCTACAAAAACATTCAGTACTTC | CASSQEPGLAGGYKNIQYF | many | TRBD2 | TRBJ2-4 | TRBV4-1
TGTGCCAGCAGCGCAACTAGCGGGAGTGGAGATACGCAGTATTTT | CASSATSGSGDTQYF | many | . | TRBJ2-3 | TRBV21-1
TGTGCTAGTGGTTTTGGTTCCGGGGACTCGAATTCACCCCTCCACTTT | CASGFGSGDSNSPLHF | few | . | TRBJ1-6 | TRBV12-5
TGCGCCAGCAGCTTTGAGGGAGGGCCACTTAATGAGCAGTTCTTC | CASSFEGGPLNEQFF | many | TRBD2 | TRBJ2-1 | TRBV5-1
TGTGCCAGCTCCCCGGGGGGGACTGAAGCTTTCTTT | CASSPGGTEAFF | many | . | TRBJ1-1 | TRBV12-3/TRBV12-4
TGCGCCAGCAGCCCGGGACTAGCAGCTAATGAGCAGTTCTTC | CASSPGLAANEQFF | many | TRBD2 | TRBJ2-1 | TRBV5-1
TGCGCCAGCAGCCAAGTCTTCCGGACAGGGGAGGGCTACACCTTC | CASSQVFRTGEGYTF | many | TRBD1 | TRBJ1-2 | TRBV4-1
TGTGCCAGTAGTGTCGGGACTAGCGCAGATACGCAGTATTTT | CASSVGTSADTQYF | many | TRBD2 | TRBJ2-3 | TRBV19
TGCAGCGTTGAGGAGATCCCAGATACGCAGTATTTT | CSVEEIPDTQYF | medium-sized | . | TRBJ2-3 | TRBV29-1
TGCGCCAGCAGCAAGCAGCAGAGGAGCTCCTACAATGAGCAGTTCTTC | CASSKQQRSSYNEQFF | many | . | TRBJ2-1 | TRBV5-1
TGTGCCAGCAGTTTTGCGGGAGGAAGGAGGAATGAGCAGTTCTTC | CASSFAGGRRNEQFF | many | TRBD2 | TRBJ2-1 | TRBV28
TGCAGTGCTAGACCAGATACCCTTATAAATTCACCCCTCCACTTT | CSARPDTLINSPLHF | few | . | TRBJ1-6 | TRBV20-1
TGTGCCAGCAGTGGGGGGCCCGGAGGGTCACCCCTCCACTTT | CASSGGPGGSPLHF | many | . | TRBJ1-6 | TRBV2
TGTGCCAGCAGTCACTCGGGCCGGTCGAATGAAAAACTGTTTTTT | CASSHSGRSNEKLFF | many | . | TRBJ1-4 | TRBV2
TGCAGCGTTGTATCTCAGGCAGGAACAGATACGCAGTATTTT | CSVVSQAGTDTQYF | many | . | TRBJ2-3 | TRBV29-1
TGCGCCAGCAGCCTCAGGGGACAGGAGAGCTCCTATAATTCACCCCTCCACTTT | CASSLRGQESSYNSPLHF | many | TRBD1 | TRBJ1-6 | TRBV4-3
TGTGCCAGCTCACCACCTGAAGGGCACTCCTACGAGCAGTACTTC | CASSPPEGHSYEQYF | many | . | TRBJ2-7 | TRBV18
TGTGCCAGCAGCTTAGGGACAGCAAGTAATGAAAAACTGTTTTTT | CASSLGTASNEKLFF | many | TRBD1 | TRBJ1-4 | TRBV2
TGTGCCAGCAGTCCCTTCCGACAGGGGAAGGAGACCCAGTACTTC | CASSPFRQGKETQYF | many | TRBD1 | TRBJ2-5 | TRBV27
TGTGCCAGTAGTATTCGGGGCCAGGAGCATCAGCCCCAGCATTTT | CASSIRGQEHQPQHF | many | . | TRBJ1-5 | TRBV19
TGTGCCAGCAGCCCAATCCAGCAGAACACTGAAGCTTTCTTT | CASSPIQQNTEAFF | many | . | TRBJ1-1 | TRBV7-2
TGTGCCAGCAGCGAGGTAGCGGGAGGGCGCGATGAGCAGTTCTTC | CASSEVAGGRDEQFF | many | TRBD2 | TRBJ2-1 | TRBV3-1
TGTGCCACCAGTGATGTAACGGGACAGGGCACAGATACGCAGTATTTT | CATSDVTGQGTDTQYF | many | TRBD1 | TRBJ2-3 | TRBV24-1
TGTGCCAGCAGCTTAGCTACAGGTTTTCTTACCTACGAGCAGTACTTC | CASSLATGFLTYEQYF | many | . | TRBJ2-7 | TRBV7-2
TGCGCCAGCAGCTTACAGGGGGAGGCCAACGTCCTGACTTTC | CASSLQGEANVLTF | many | TRBD1 | TRBJ2-6 | TRBV5-1
TGCGCCAGCAGGATGAACACTGAAGCTTTCTTT | CASRMNTEAFF | many | . | TRBJ1-1 | TRBV5-1
TGTGCCAGCAGTTTATGGGGGCAAGAGACCCAGTACTTC | CASSLWGQETQYF | many | . | TRBJ2-5 | TRBV27
TGTGCCCTGGATATGGGGGGAACTAATGAAAAACTGTTTTTT | CALDMGGTNEKLFF | . | . | TRBJ1-4 | TRBV30
TGTGCCAGCAGCATTAGACTAGCGGGAAAAGAGACCCAGTACTTC | CASSIRLAGKETQYF | many | TRBD2 | TRBJ2-5 | TRBV5-4
TGTGCCAGCAGGGAGGGCTTTCTCCAGCCCCAGCATTTT | CASREGFLQPQHF | many | . | TRBJ1-5 | TRBV2
TGCAGTGCTAGCCCCACCACGACTAGCGGGGCCCGAGATACGCAGTATTTT | CSASPTTTSGARDTQYF | many | TRBD2 | TRBJ2-3 | TRBV20-1
TGTGCCAGCAGCTCCCAGACAGGGGGGGCAGATACGCAGTATTTT | CASSSQTGGADTQYF | many | TRBD1 | TRBJ2-3 | TRBV7-2
TGTGCCAGCAGTTCCAGACTAGGAGGGAGGACGGAGCAGTACTTC | CASSSRLGGRTEQYF | many | . | TRBJ2-7 | TRBV12-3/TRBV12-4
TGTGCCAGCTCACCCAGGGAGGGGGACTACACCTTC | CASSPREGDYTF | many | . | TRBJ1-2 | TRBV18